The 23 T cell receptor beta chains below were found in one sample sequenced in a study of monozygotic twins with inflammatory bowel disease. From the 5' RACE reads, TCRdb lists one entry per CDR3 protein and no DNA. The table lists about 99,000 distinct CDR3 sequences. The sample comprised blood. All receptors derive from a human donor with ulcerative colitis or Crohn's disease, or a healthy co-twin of an affected twin (not recorded which).

This chain connects TRBV7-9 to TRBJ1-1; the D call from TCRdb, TRBD1, cannot be confirmed without DNA. Germline CDR1 reads SEHNR; CDR2 reads FQNEAQ (reference sequence). The CDR3 length is 17 residues. This CDR3 is CASRTTGAQATNTEAFF.

The chain combines TRBV29-1 with TRBJ2-2. The CDR3 has 14 amino acids. The germline V gene has CDR1 SQVTM and CDR2 ANQGSEA. The CDR3 here is CSSPGTGESGELFF.

The chain recombines TRBV29-1 with TRBJ2-5; the TCRdb call, TRBD1, lacks DNA for checking. The germline gives CDR1 SQVTM, CDR2 ANQGSEA. The CDR3 length is 12 residues. CDR3 sequence reads: CSYRWDQETQYF.

The CDR3 region is CASSGPGQGAPVNQETQYF. The rearrangement uses TRBV12-3 or TRBV12-4 and TRBJ2-5; TCRdb's D call of TRBD1 is untestable without DNA. The length of the CDR3 is 19 residues.

V and J are TRBV12-3 or TRBV12-4 and TRBJ2-7; TCRdb gives TRBD1 as the D gene, but with no DNA this cannot be confirmed. The CDR3 is 16 residues long. The CDR3 loop reads CASSVNPGQGTYEQYF.

V and J are TRBV12-3 or TRBV12-4 and TRBJ2-5; no DNA is available, so the TRBD1 call from TCRdb remains unchecked. This CDR3 has 14 residues. CDR3 protein: CASTLGQRTETQYF.

This chain uses TRBV7-2 with TRBJ2-1; the D call from TCRdb, TRBD2, cannot be confirmed without DNA. The CDR3 is 15 residues long. Germline loops: CDR1 SGHTA, CDR2 FQGNSA. The CDR3 here is CASSLRTSGYNEQFF.

V is TRBV10-3 and J is TRBJ1-1; TCRdb indicates TRBD1, and absent DNA this call remains unverified. This CDR3 region has 13 residues. Germline-derived CDR1 and CDR2 are ENHRY and SYGVKD. This chain's CDR3 is CAISDQGGTEAFF.

The chain recombines TRBV12-3 or TRBV12-4 with TRBJ1-2; there is no DNA to check the TCRdb D call of TRBD1. The CDR3 covers 13 residues. CDR3 sequence reads: CASSQGDIRGYTF.

The chain uses TRBV7-2 and TRBJ2-7; TCRdb lists TRBD2, though no DNA is available to test this call. The CDR3 consists of 15 residues. From germline, CDR1 is SGHTA and CDR2 FQGNSA. CDR3 protein: CASSLGLAGLYEQYF.

Here the CDR3 reads CASSLAGTSGLEQYF. The rearrangement joins TRBV5-6 to TRBJ2-7; the D call from TCRdb, TRBD2, cannot be confirmed without DNA. The CDR3 extends over 15 amino acids. The germline V gene has CDR1 SGHDT and CDR2 YYEEEE.

The chain has TRBV12-3 or TRBV12-4 and TRBJ2-7; the TCRdb D gene call, TRBD1, has no DNA to confirm it. This CDR3 is 14 amino acids long. This chain's CDR3 is CASSSPDRAREQYF.

V usage is TRBV27 and J usage is TRBJ2-1; TCRdb selects TRBD2, and the lack of DNA leaves this call unchecked. Germline lookup yields CDR1 MNHEY and CDR2 SMNVEV (reference sequence). The CDR3 extends over 14 amino acids. The CDR3 sequence: CASRGVWSYNEQFF.

The chain links TRBV18 to TRBJ2-7; TCRdb calls TRBD1, which cannot be checked without DNA. Per the germline V gene, CDR1 is KGHSH and CDR2 is LQKENI. The CDR3 has 17 residues. The CDR3 is CASSLMGLRDVSYEQYF. The full variable domain, in which reference TRBV18 and TRBJ2-7 provide the parts outside the CDR3, is NAGVMQNPRHLVRRRGQEARLRCSPMKGHSHVYWYRQLPEEGLKFMVYLQKENIIDESGMPKERFSAEFPKEGPSILRIQQVVRGDSAAYFCASSLMGLRDVSYEQYFGPGTRLTVT.

The CDR3 region is CASSQGGPPLGEQYF. This chain links TRBV4-3 with TRBJ2-7; TCRdb outputs TRBD2, but without DNA this stays unchecked. CDR3 length: 15 amino acids. Per germline, CDR1 LGHNA and CDR2 YSLEER.

CDR3: CASSFDRAYTDTQYF. The chain links TRBV5-1 to TRBJ2-3; the TRBD1 assignment by TCRdb is unverifiable without DNA. The CDR3 has 15 amino acids. Looked up from germline, CDR1 is SGHRS and CDR2 is YFSETQ.

The genes are TRBV7-6 and TRBJ2-3. CDR3 length: 15 residues. The germline gives CDR1 SGHVS, CDR2 FNYEAQ. CDR3 amino acids: CASSASGLSTDTQYF. Combining the CDR3 with reference TRBV7-6 and TRBJ2-3 gives the whole variable domain GAGVSQSPRYKVTKRGQDVALRCDPISGHVSLYWYRQALGQGPEFLTYFNYEAQQDKSGLPNDRFSAERPEGSISTLTIQRTEQRDSAMYRCASSASGLSTDTQYFGPGTRLTVL.

This sequence joins TRBV6-5 and TRBJ1-1; TCRdb outputs TRBD1, but without DNA this stays unchecked. Germline V gene sequence: CDR1 MNHEY, CDR2 SVGAGI. The CDR3 loop spans 17 amino acids. This CDR3 reads CASSYSPTPTGYVEAFF.

The chain links TRBV12-3 or TRBV12-4 to TRBJ2-2; TCRdb's assignment of TRBD1 cannot be checked, as there is no DNA. CDR3 size: 15 residues. This chain's CDR3 is CASSWDAAGTGELFF.

This rearrangement joins TRBV7-2 to TRBJ2-7. The V gene's germline CDR1 is SGHTA and CDR2 FQGNSA. The CDR3 has 14 amino acids. CDR3: CASSFSIISYEQYF.

This chain joins TRBV6-5 and TRBJ1-4. The CDR3 spans 15 residues. Germline V gene lookup returns CDR1 MNHEY and CDR2 SVGAGI. CDR3 amino acids: CASSSGRRVGEKLFF.

The chain combines TRBV19 with TRBJ1-5; the D gene TCRdb calls, TRBD1, cannot be checked with no DNA. The germline V gene has CDR1 LNHDA and CDR2 SQIVND (reference sequence). This CDR3 spans 15 amino acids. The CDR3 reads CASSTVPGGLQPQHF.

This rearrangement joins TRBV12-3 or TRBV12-4 to TRBJ2-7. This CDR3 is 11 amino acids long. The CDR3 region is CASSYNYEQYF.